Below, 12 T cell receptor beta chains from the same sample are listed, as sequenced in a study of T cells in tuberculosis. Sorting used thawed, overnight-rested PBMC stained with anti-CD3, a viability dye and GMM-loaded CD1B tetramer. The CD1B tetramers carried C32 glucose monomycolate purified from Rhodococcus equi. TCRdb's table, derived via immunoSEQ multiplex PCR, lists solely in-frame clones and lacks some. Of tens of thousands of clones listed, 81% were seen once; the top ten hold about 13%. The sequencing sample was made of CD1b-GMM tetramer-negative cells sorted from PBMCs. The receptors stem from an adult woman with latent tuberculosis.

The table lists this clone with a few counts. Sequence at one end of the junction differs from germline and may be a read error. The CDR3 region is CASSPGPGGASDF. CDR3 bases: TGTGCCAGCTCCCCAGGGCCAGGGGGCGCTTCTGACTTC. V gene TRBV18 combines with J gene TRBJ2-7; 8 positions agree with TRBD1. This CDR3 is built from 13 residues. Germline V gene data show CDR1 as KGHSH and CDR2 as LQKENI.

The V gene is TRBV5-6, the J gene TRBJ1-2; D is ambiguous. Germline V gene data show CDR1 as SGHDT and CDR2 as YYEEEE. CDR3 length: 13 residues. The V and J ends lost 4 bases and 6 bases respectively, with 13 bases between them. The CDR3 nucleotides are TGTGCCAGCAGCCCCCGAGGGCGGAATGGCTACACCTTC. Translating gives CASSPRGRNGYTF.

The chain couples TRBV27 to TRBJ2-7; 13 bases line up with TRBD2. The germline CDR1 and CDR2 sequences are MNHEY and SMNVEV (reference sequence). The trim removed 3 bases at V and 3 bases at J, leaving 5 bases unmatched. This CDR3 is 16 amino acids long. In DNA form, the CDR3 reads TGTGCCAGCAGTTTTACTAGCGGGGGGGCCGGCTACGAGCAGTACTTC. Amino acids: CASSFTSGGAGYEQYF.

V is TRBV6-6 and J is TRBJ2-7; 9 positions match TRBD1. The junction had 8 bases not matched to a gene; V was cut back by 7 bases and J by 4 bases. The CDR3 is 14 residues long. Germline CDR1 and CDR2: MNHNY and SVGAGI (reference sequence). The CDR3 DNA follows: TGTGCCAGCACCTCGTTAGGGACAGGGTACGAGCAGTACTTC. This gives the protein CASTSLGTGYEQYF.

The rearrangement uses TRBV28 and TRBJ2-7; D is ambiguous. V was shortened by 5 bases and J by 2 bases, with 13 bases between the two germline ends. Germline loops: CDR1 MDHEN, CDR2 SYDVKM. The length of the CDR3 is 14 residues. CDR3 region: CASSPFRWPYEQYF. CDR3 nucleotides: TGTGCCAGCAGTCCCTTTCGATGGCCCTACGAGCAGTACTTC.

The chain uses TRBV9 and TRBJ2-7; maybe TRBD2 (6 bases). CDR3 size: 14 residues. V shed 0 bases and J shed 5 bases, with 12 bases lying between them. In germline, CDR1 is SGDLS, CDR2 YYNGEE. The CDR3 region has the DNA TGTGCCAGCAGCGTAGCGGGGGTGGGCCACGAGCAGTACTTC. This codes for CASSVAGVGHEQYF.

The CDR3 reads CASSLSSQGGETQYF. The CDR3 DNA reads as TGTGCCAGCAGTTTATCGTCACAGGGAGGGGAGACCCAGTACTTC. This chain uses TRBV27 with TRBJ2-5; D is possibly TRBD2 (7 bases). The CDR3 runs 15 residues. CDR1 and CDR2 from the germline V gene are MNHEY and SMNVEV (reference sequence). The V end was cut by 0 bases, the J end by 5 bases, with 13 bases between.

The chain links TRBV18 to TRBJ2-1; 8 nucleotides align to TRBD1. V shed 3 bases, J shed 7 bases, and the junction held 8 bases outside the gene matches. Germline V lookup: CDR1 KGHSH, CDR2 LQKENI. CDR3 length: 15 residues. CDR3 in DNA: TGTGCCAGCTCACCTGGGTCAGGGGGCCGGAATGAGCAGTTCTTC. It is translated as CASSPGSGGRNEQFF. The full variable domain, with the rest looked up from reference TRBV18 and TRBJ2-1, is NAGVMQNPRHLVRRRGQEARLRCSPMKGHSHVYWYRQLPEEGLKFMVYLQKENIIDESGMPKERFSAEFPKEGPSILRIQQVVRGDSAAYFCASSPGSGGRNEQFFGPGTRLTVL.

This clone was seen just once. The rearrangement uses TRBV19 and TRBJ1-5; 10 bases line up with TRBD1. V lost 4 bases and J lost 7; bases outside the gene matches: 7. Germline V gene data show CDR1 as LNHDA and CDR2 as SQIVND (reference sequence). CDR3 length: 15 amino acids. This chain's CDR3 is CASSNRDRGRQPQHF. The CDR3 bases are TGTGCCAGTAGTAACCGGGACAGGGGTCGGCAGCCCCAGCATTTT.

This chain uses TRBV28 with TRBJ2-7; D may be TRBD1 (5 bases). Trimming took 6 bases from V and 0 from J, leaving 18 bases between them. The CDR3 runs to 16 residues. Germline V gene lookup returns CDR1 MDHEN and CDR2 SYDVKM. CDR3 sequence: CASRPPPGDSSYEQYF. CDR3 coding DNA: TGTGCCAGCAGACCCCCCCCCGGTGACAGCTCCTACGAGCAGTACTTC.

This chain uses TRBV7-2 with TRBJ2-5; 9 nucleotides match TRBD2. In germline, CDR1 is SGHTA, CDR2 FQGNSA. J lost 1 base, V lost 4 bases, and 4 bases had no gene match. The CDR3 loop spans 15 amino acids. In nucleotides, the CDR3 is TGTGCCAGCAGCTCCAGCGGGGGGCCCCAAGAGACCCAGTACTTC. This sequence encodes CASSSSGGPQETQYF.

This rearrangement joins TRBV9 to TRBJ1-1; D call uncertain. Germline CDR1 SGDLS, CDR2 YYNGEE. The CDR3 loop spans 14 amino acids. V lost 0 bases, J lost 0 bases, and 6 bases lay in between. CDR3 in amino acids: CASSVGSMNTEAFF. The CDR3, as DNA: TGTGCCAGCAGCGTAGGGAGCATGAACACTGAAGCTTTCTTT.